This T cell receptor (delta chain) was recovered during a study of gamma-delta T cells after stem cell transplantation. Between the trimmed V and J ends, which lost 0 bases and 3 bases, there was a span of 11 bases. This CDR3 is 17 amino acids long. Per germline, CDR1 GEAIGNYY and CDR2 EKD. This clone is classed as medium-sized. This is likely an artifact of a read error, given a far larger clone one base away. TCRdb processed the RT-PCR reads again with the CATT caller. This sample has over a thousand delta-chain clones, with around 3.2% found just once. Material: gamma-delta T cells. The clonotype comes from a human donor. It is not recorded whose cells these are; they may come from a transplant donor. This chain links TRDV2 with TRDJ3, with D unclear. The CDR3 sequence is CACDTPEEGWDTRQMFF. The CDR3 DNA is TGTGCCTGTGACACCCCCGAGGAAGGCTGGGACACCCGACAGATGTTTTTC.